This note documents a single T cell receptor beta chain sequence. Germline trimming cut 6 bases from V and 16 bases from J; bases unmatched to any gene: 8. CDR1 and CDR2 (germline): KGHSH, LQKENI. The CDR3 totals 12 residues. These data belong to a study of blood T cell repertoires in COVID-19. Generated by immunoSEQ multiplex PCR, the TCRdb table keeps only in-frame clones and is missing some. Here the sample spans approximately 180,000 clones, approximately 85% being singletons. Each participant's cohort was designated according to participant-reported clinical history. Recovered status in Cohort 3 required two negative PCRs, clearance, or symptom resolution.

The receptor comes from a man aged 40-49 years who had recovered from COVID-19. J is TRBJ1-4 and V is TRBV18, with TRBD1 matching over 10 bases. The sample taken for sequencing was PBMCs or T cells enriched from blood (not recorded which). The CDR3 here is CASSQGQGPPFF. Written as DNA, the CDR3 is TGTGCCAGCTCTCAGGGACAGGGGCCTCCGTTTTTT.